The clone carrying this TCR beta chain was seen a handful of times. Unique molecular identifiers were used in preparing the TCRbeta library. TCRdb analysed the PCR reads with MiXCR anew, one entry per CDR3 protein. Here the sample spans approximately 400,000 distinct CDR3 sequences, 9.5% to 13% being singletons. The data were taken from a study of T-cell reconstitution after alpha-beta-depleted transplantation in children. This CDR3 has 13 amino acids. CDR1 is SGHAT and CDR2 is FQDESV in the germline V gene (reference sequence). V lost 5 bases and J 7 bases, leaving 12 bases between the germline ends.

This clonotype was sampled from a human donor who donated a stem cell graft to a child with acute myeloid leukemia. The genes are TRBV11-1 and TRBJ2-1, with D maybe TRBD2 (6 bases). Here the sequenced sample was PBMCs from the stem cell graft donor, taken from the stem cell graft. The CDR3 protein is CASSPREVNEQFF. In DNA form, the CDR3 reads TGTGCCAGCAGCCCGAGGGAGGTAAATGAGCAGTTCTTC.